A single sample gave rise to the 25 T cell receptor beta chains below, sequenced in a study of beta chain features in type 1 diabetes. Study-level results: Researchers report that Type 1 diabetes patients had moderately but significantly shorter TCRB CDR3s across all four CD4+ subsets.

Expressed TCRB transcripts were sequenced because the isolated RNA had all been reverse transcribed beforehand. TCRdb's copy holds only in-frame clones and misses some; the assay was immunoSEQ multiplex PCR. The data show approximately 600,000 clones, with about an eighth seen just once and more than 0.1% held by the top ten. Which antigens these TCRs recognize remains unknown. The sample comprised naive CD4+ T cells from blood. Every receptor here comes from a man aged 25-45 years with type 1 diabetes.

The genes are TRBV14 and TRBJ1-6, with unresolved D. This CDR3 is built from 13 residues. Trimming removed 4 bases at V and 9 bases at J, with 10 bases between. Per the germline V gene, CDR1 is SGHDN and CDR2 is FVKESK. The CDR3 sequence: CASSRIVGSPLHF. The CDR3 DNA reads as TGTGCCAGCAGCCGCATCGTGGGTTCACCCCTCCACTTT.

The genes are TRBV7-2 and TRBJ2-7; TRBD1 matches at 7 bases. Germline CDR1 is SGHTA and CDR2 is FQGNSA. This CDR3 has 14 residues. The V segment lost 2 bases and the J segment 1 base; nucleotides outside the gene matches: 2. In nucleotides, the CDR3 is TGTGCCAGCAGCTTATTGGGACAGTCCTACGAGCAGTACTTC. Encoded protein: CASSLLGQSYEQYF.

V gene TRBV27 combines with J gene TRBJ2-5; 9 bases match TRBD2. Germline V gene sequence: CDR1 MNHEY, CDR2 SMNVEV (reference sequence). Trimming took 3 bases from V and 5 from J; bases not matched to a gene: 10. The CDR3 covers 16 residues. CDR3 sequence: CASSFRLAGPVETQYF. CDR3 DNA sequence: TGTGCCAGCAGTTTTAGGCTAGCGGGGCCCGTGGAGACCCAGTACTTC.

V gene TRBV5-1 combines with J gene TRBJ1-4; the match to TRBD1 covers 8 bases. Germline CDR1 and CDR2: SGHRS and YFSETQ. The length of the CDR3 is 15 residues. With 4 bases clipped from V and 5 bases from J, the junction kept 7 bases outside the gene matches. CDR3 sequence (DNA): TGCGCCAGCAGCCCGGGACAGGCGACCAATGAAAAACTGTTTTTT. Protein product: CASSPGQATNEKLFF.

This clone was counted a few times. The V and J genes are TRBV27 and TRBJ2-7; D possibly matches TRBD1 or TRBD2 (5 bases each). This CDR3 is built from 14 residues. In germline, CDR1 is MNHEY, CDR2 SMNVEV (reference sequence). V was clipped by 5 bases and J by 2 bases, with 13 bases between them. The DNA of the CDR3 is TGTGCCAGCAGTATCCTCGGGGCCACCTACGAGCAGTACTTC. Amino acid sequence: CASSILGATYEQYF.

The CDR3 loop reads CASSSSGGRGTEAFF. The CDR3 DNA is TGTGCCAGCAGTTCATCGGGGGGTAGAGGCACTGAAGCTTTCTTT. The chain is built from TRBV7-6 and TRBJ1-1, with D tentatively TRBD1 (5 bases). CDR1 is SGHVS, CDR2 FNYEAQ, per germline. Trimming removed 6 bases at V and 4 bases at J, with 18 bases between. The CDR3 is 15 amino acids.

This chain links TRBV2 with TRBJ1-5; possibly TRBD1 for D (6 bases). Trimming cost V 7 bases and J 5 bases, with 9 bases left between them. Germline V CDR1 and CDR2: SNHLY, FYNNEI. There are 12 residues in the CDR3. The CDR3: CASTAGDQPQHF. The CDR3 DNA reads as TGTGCCAGCACTGCAGGGGATCAGCCCCAGCATTTT.

The chain has TRBV5-1 and TRBJ1-5; TRBD1 matches at 9 bases. Germline assignment: CDR1 SGHRS and CDR2 YFSETQ. The J segment lost 2 bases and the V segment lost 4 bases, leaving 4 bases of the junction unmatched. The CDR3 runs 15 residues. CDR3 in amino acids: CASSPRTGGNQPQHF. The CDR3 region has the DNA TGCGCCAGCAGCCCCCGGACAGGGGGCAATCAGCCCCAGCATTTT.

This clone was detected only a few times. J is TRBJ2-4 and V is TRBV6-5; D call uncertain. V shed 0 bases and J shed 3 bases, with 9 bases lying between them. CDR1 is MNHEY and CDR2 is SVGAGI in the germline V gene. CDR3 length: 15 residues. The CDR3 sequence is CASSYSKEFKNIQYF. For the CDR3, the DNA is TGTGCCAGCAGTTACTCGAAGGAGTTCAAAAACATTCAGTACTTC.

V usage is TRBV27 and J usage is TRBJ1-2, with D maybe TRBD1 (5 bases). V lost 2 bases to trimming and J lost 3 bases, with 19 bases between them. The germline V gene encodes CDR1 MNHEY and CDR2 SMNVEV (reference sequence). The CDR3 is 17 amino acids. The CDR3 DNA reads TGTGCCAGCAGTTTAACTCCCTTGGCAGGGCGGGACTATGGCTACACCTTC. Translation gives CASSLTPLAGRDYGYTF.

The genes are TRBV2 and TRBJ1-1; D ambiguous. V was cut by 7 bases and J by 1 base, with 7 bases left in between. The V gene's germline CDR1 is SNHLY and CDR2 FYNNEI. The CDR3 runs to 12 residues. The chain's CDR3 is CASKPGNTEAFF. For the CDR3, the DNA is TGTGCCAGCAAGCCAGGGAACACTGAAGCTTTCTTT.

The V and J genes are TRBV2 and TRBJ2-1, with D possibly being TRBD1 or TRBD2 (6 bases each). The CDR3 consists of 13 residues. Deletions cut 1 base from V and 11 bases from J, with 12 bases between. The germline gives CDR1 SNHLY, CDR2 FYNNEI. The CDR3 protein is CASSEEARGQQFF. The CDR3, as DNA: TGTGCCAGCAGTGAAGAGGCCCGGGGGCAGCAGTTCTTC.

The chain is built from TRBV6-5 and TRBJ1-5; D might be TRBD1 (5 bases). Germline V gene sequence: CDR1 MNHEY, CDR2 SVGAGI. The CDR3 contains 15 residues. Trimming left V 6 bases short and J 0 bases short, with 12 bases between. The CDR3 coding sequence is TGTGCCAGCAGCCCCGGGACGGCTAGCAATCAGCCCCAGCATTTT. It encodes CASSPGTASNQPQHF.

This rearrangement joins TRBV11-2 to TRBJ2-5; 7 bases align to TRBD2. This CDR3 comprises 15 residues. Germline CDR1 reads SGHAT; CDR2 reads FQNNGV. Trimming at V came to 9 bases and at J to 2 bases, leaving 12 bases not matched to a gene. The chain's CDR3 is CASSLSGGPQETQYF. The CDR3 nucleotides are TGTGCCAGTTCCCTCTCGGGGGGACCTCAAGAGACCCAGTACTTC.

This clone was found a few times. Relative to the germline gene, one junction end is altered; a read error may explain this. The chain employs TRBV2 and TRBJ2-1, with 8 positions matching TRBD1. This CDR3 comprises 12 residues. Germline V CDR1 and CDR2: SNHLY, FYNNEI. CDR3 sequence (DNA): TGTGCCAGCAGTGAAGGGATACAGGGGGTCCTCTTC. Translated, it gives CASSEGIQGVLF.

V usage is TRBV6-5 and J usage is TRBJ2-3, with D possibly TRBD2 on 5 matching bases. The CDR3 loop spans 14 amino acids. Trimming left V 2 bases short and J 7 bases short, with 13 bases between. CDR1 is MNHEY and CDR2 is SVGAGI in the germline V gene. CDR3 in amino acids: CASSYERGANTQYF. In nucleotides, the CDR3 is TGTGCCAGCAGTTACGAACGGGGAGCAAATACGCAGTATTTT.

This clone was counted only a few times. The genes are TRBV5-1 and TRBJ2-7; 9 bases are shared with TRBD1. Germline CDR1 and CDR2: SGHRS and YFSETQ. The CDR3 has 14 amino acids. V lost 4 bases, J lost 4 bases, and 6 bases stayed unmatched. The DNA of the CDR3 is TGCGCCAGCAGCACGGGACAGGGTACGTACGAGCAGTACTTC. It is translated as CASSTGQGTYEQYF.

This clone was counted between two and nine times. V and J are TRBV2 and TRBJ1-3; 8 bases match TRBD1. The CDR3 totals 15 residues. Per germline, CDR1 SNHLY and CDR2 FYNNEI. J lost 0 bases, V lost 5 bases, and 3 bases had no gene match. The CDR3 sequence: CASSLTGVSGNTIYF. In DNA form, the CDR3 reads TGTGCCAGCAGTCTGACAGGGGTCTCTGGAAACACCATATATTTT.

This clone occurred a few times. V and J are TRBV9 and TRBJ2-6; D perhaps matches TRBD1 (5 bases). Per germline, CDR1 SGDLS and CDR2 YYNGEE. Trimming took off 0 bases at V and 0 bases at J, with 10 bases between the two ends. The CDR3 is 17 amino acids. Written as DNA, the CDR3 is TGTGCCAGCAGCGTAGCTACAGGCCTCTCTGGGGCCAACGTCCTGACTTTC. It translates to CASSVATGLSGANVLTF. Filled out from reference TRBV9 and TRBJ2-6, the complete variable domain reads DSGVTQTPKHLITATGQRVTLRCSPRSGDLSVYWYQQSLDQGLQFLIQYYNGEERAKGNILERFSAQQFPDLHSELNLSSLELGDSALYFCASSVATGLSGANVLTFGAGSRLTVL.

This clone was seen only a few times. V is TRBV6-1 and J is TRBJ2-2; TRBD1 matches 7 bases. The V gene's germline CDR1 is MNHNS and CDR2 SASEGT. The J segment lost 16 bases and the V segment lost 6 bases, leaving 20 bases of the junction unmatched. The CDR3 has 15 amino acids. The CDR3 DNA is TGTGCCAGCAGCCCGATCCCGACAGGGCGCGCCTATCCGTTTTTT. Residues: CASSPIPTGRAYPFF.

Regarding this clone: Germline and junction disagree at one end, which may indicate a read error. The chain couples TRBV7-7 to TRBJ2-1; D possibly matches TRBD1 or TRBD2 (7 bases each). Germline-derived CDR1 and CDR2 are SSHAT and FNYEAQ (reference sequence). This CDR3 contains 16 residues. In nucleotides, the CDR3 is TGTGCTAGCAGCCAGGGGGGGTCTAGCGGCTACAATGAGCAGTTCTTC. Protein sequence: CASSQGGSSGYNEQFF.

This clone was found a few times. This rearrangement joins TRBV9 to TRBJ1-2; D is undetermined. There are 11 residues in the CDR3. CDR1 and CDR2 (germline): SGDLS, YYNGEE. V shed 7 bases and J shed 7 bases, with 11 bases lying between them. The CDR3 DNA is TGTGCCAGCCGCGGCCGGGTTGGCTACACCTTC. Translated: CASRGRVGYTF. The complete variable domain, with remaining parts taken from reference TRBV9 and TRBJ1-2, reads DSGVTQTPKHLITATGQRVTLRCSPRSGDLSVYWYQQSLDQGLQFLIQYYNGEERAKGNILERFSAQQFPDLHSELNLSSLELGDSALYFCASRGRVGYTFGSGTRLTVV.

This clone has only a few counts. The rearrangement links TRBV9 to TRBJ1-1; no clear D. This CDR3 region has 14 residues. Germline V CDR1 and CDR2: SGDLS, YYNGEE. Trimming pared 3 bases from V and 6 bases from J, leaving 15 bases between. The CDR3 loop reads CASSALTQKAEAFF. DNA for the CDR3: TGTGCCAGCAGCGCCCTCACCCAGAAGGCTGAAGCTTTCTTT.

V usage is TRBV11-2 and J usage is TRBJ2-3; a weak D match, TRBD1 (5 bases). The CDR3 covers 15 residues. CDR1 and CDR2 from the germline V gene are SGHAT and FQNNGV. Trimming left V 7 bases short and J 6 bases short, with 20 bases between. CDR3 region: CASTNKPDRPDTQYF. Written as DNA, the CDR3 is TGTGCCAGCACCAATAAACCCGACAGACCGGATACGCAGTATTTT.

The chain recombines TRBV7-2 with TRBJ2-5, with 8 positions matching TRBD1. This CDR3 spans 14 amino acids. In germline, CDR1 is SGHTA, CDR2 FQGNSA. The junction had 6 bases not matched to a gene; V was cut back by 5 bases and J by 4 bases. The CDR3: CASSPRQGRETQYF. Here the CDR3 DNA reads TGTGCCAGCAGCCCACGACAGGGGCGAGAGACCCAGTACTTC.